The 30 T cell receptor beta chains below come from one sample, sequenced in a study of a mutant IDH1 vaccine in newly diagnosed glioma listed by TCRdb under 2021. Preparation of the library involved the immunoSEQ multiplex PCR assay. TCRdb retrieved this table from immuneACCESS and kept in-frame rearrangements only. Not all clones are present; in checked studies, unresolved V genes account for under half, and no reason is known for the remainder. This sample is represented by around 32,000 clones; 80% to 85% of them were singletons. The ten biggest clones cover approximately 7.1% of the sample. Explained via the paper, the time point label denotes: week 35, safety follow-up. Each vaccine dose was 300 ug of a 20-mer mutant IDH1 peptide in Montanide, given subcutaneously with topical imiquimod. Their recognized antigens are unknown. The sample here was PBMCs, taken from a glioma patient whose treatment included an IDH1 peptide vaccine. The receptors were sampled from a woman between 18 and 29 years old with glioma.

The chain couples TRBV9 to TRBJ2-7; D unclear. The CDR3 runs 13 residues. V dropped 0 bases and J dropped 7 bases, with 11 bases sitting between them. The germline gives CDR1 SGDLS, CDR2 YYNGEE. In nucleotides, the CDR3 is TGTGCCAGCAGCGTAGGCCTGTCCCAGGAGCAGTACTTC. Protein product: CASSVGLSQEQYF. The whole variable domain, remainder taken from reference TRBV9 and TRBJ2-7, is DSGVTQTPKHLITATGQRVTLRCSPRSGDLSVYWYQQSLDQGLQFLIQYYNGEERAKGNILERFSAQQFPDLHSELNLSSLELGDSALYFCASSVGLSQEQYFGPGTRLTVT.

J is TRBJ2-6 and V is TRBV4-3; D remains ambiguous. Deletions cut 1 base from V and 2 bases from J, with 6 bases between. Germline V gene sequence: CDR1 LGHNA, CDR2 YSLEER. The CDR3 loop spans 15 amino acids. In nucleotides, the CDR3 is TGCGCCAGCAGCCAAGGTTTGGCTGGGGCCAACGTCCTGACTTTC. Its translation is CASSQGLAGANVLTF.

The V and J genes are TRBV7-9 and TRBJ1-1; TRBD1 matches 10 bases. V shed 3 bases, J shed 5 bases, and the junction held 9 bases outside the gene matches. CDR3 length: 16 residues. CDR1 is SEHNR, CDR2 FQNEAQ, per germline (reference sequence). The CDR3 here is CASSFKTGTGDTEAFF. The CDR3 bases are TGTGCCAGCAGCTTCAAAACCGGGACAGGGGATACTGAAGCTTTCTTT.

This clone has just one count. The V gene is TRBV6-6, the J gene TRBJ2-1; D not certain. Germline CDR1 is MNHNY and CDR2 is SVGAGI (reference sequence). Trimming removed 2 bases at V and 5 bases at J, with 7 bases between. This CDR3 contains 13 residues. The CDR3 spells CASSYLTNNEQFF. DNA for the CDR3: TGTGCCAGCAGTTACCTGACAAACAATGAGCAGTTCTTC.

The chain recombines TRBV30 with TRBJ2-5; 10 nucleotides match TRBD1. Germline CDR1 GTSNPN, CDR2 SVGIG (reference sequence). Trimming at V came to 3 bases and at J to 4 bases, leaving 2 bases not matched to a gene. The CDR3 contains 13 residues. Written as DNA, the CDR3 is TGTGCCTGGAGAGGACAGGGGGGAGAGACCCAGTACTTC. It translates to CAWRGQGGETQYF.

The rearrangement joins TRBV10-3 to TRBJ2-6; D is undetermined. The CDR3 extends over 14 amino acids. Per the germline V gene, CDR1 is ENHRY and CDR2 is SYGVKD. Between the trimmed V and J ends, which lost 0 bases and 4 bases, there was a span of 4 bases. CDR3 region: CAISESTGANVLTF. CDR3 nucleotides: TGTGCCATCAGTGAGTCGACAGGGGCCAACGTCCTGACTTTC.

This clone showed up just once. The J gene is TRBJ2-1, the V gene TRBV6-6, with D possibly matching TRBD2 (7 bases). The V end lost 5 bases, the J end lost 0 bases, and 14 bases lay between the germline ends. The length of the CDR3 is 16 residues. Germline-derived CDR1 and CDR2 are MNHNY and SVGAGI (reference sequence). CDR3 in amino acids: CASSRDGGLSYNEQFF. CDR3 coding DNA: TGTGCCAGCAGTCGGGACGGGGGGCTCTCCTACAATGAGCAGTTCTTC.

The chain recombines TRBV7-2 with TRBJ2-5; D is perhaps TRBD1 (5 bases). The CDR3 runs 15 residues. Germline V gene data show CDR1 as SGHTA and CDR2 as FQGNSA. V dropped 3 bases and J dropped 1 base, with 12 bases sitting between them. CDR3: CASSFGAIPQETQYF. The CDR3 coding sequence is TGTGCCAGCAGCTTTGGGGCTATTCCCCAAGAGACCCAGTACTTC.

The chain couples TRBV7-6 to TRBJ2-1, with D tentatively TRBD2 (6 bases). This CDR3 has 15 residues. From germline, CDR1 is SGHVS and CDR2 FNYEAQ. Trimming stripped 3 bases from V and 7 bases from J, with 16 bases between. CDR3 nucleotide sequence: TGTGCCAGCAGCTTGGCGGAGGGATGGGTGAATGAGCAGTTCTTC. Its translation is CASSLAEGWVNEQFF.

The chain carries TRBV19 and TRBJ1-2; a possible D gene is TRBD1 (6 bases). The CDR3 length is 13 residues. Germline values: CDR1 LNHDA, CDR2 SQIVND (reference sequence). V gave up 6 bases and J gave up 4 bases, with 12 bases separating them. CDR3 region: CASSTTGPYGYTF. In DNA form, the CDR3 reads TGTGCCAGTAGCACCACAGGGCCCTATGGCTACACCTTC.

The chain is built from TRBV4-3 and TRBJ2-3, with TRBD2 identical over 9 bases. The CDR3 sequence is 17 residues long. Germline trimming cut 4 bases from V and 4 bases from J; bases unmatched to any gene: 12. Germline-derived CDR1 and CDR2 are LGHNA and YSLEER. CDR3 bases: TGCGCCAGCAGCCTTACTTTGCGGGAGGGCCTGGCAGATACGCAGTATTTT. Its translation: CASSLTLREGLADTQYF.

The chain carries TRBV7-2 and TRBJ2-5; 13 bases align to TRBD2. This CDR3 has 17 amino acids. V gave up 5 bases and J gave up 7 bases; unmatched junction bases: 13. Germline assignment: CDR1 SGHTA and CDR2 FQGNSA. CDR3 sequence (DNA): TGTGCCAGCAGCCGAGAGATACTAGCGGGGGGGTCGGGGACCCAGTACTTC. As protein: CASSREILAGGSGTQYF.

This clone was counted once. J is TRBJ2-7 and V is TRBV28; no firm D call. Per germline, CDR1 MDHEN and CDR2 SYDVKM. With 3 bases removed from V and 0 bases from J, the gap between germline ends came to 12 bases. The CDR3 extends over 15 amino acids. CDR3 nucleotides: TGTGCCAGCAGTTTGTGGCGCAGCGTCTCCTACGAGCAGTACTTC. Its translation is CASSLWRSVSYEQYF.

The chain recombines TRBV7-2 with TRBJ2-1; TRBD2 agrees at 8 bases. Germline assignment: CDR1 SGHTA and CDR2 FQGNSA. Trimming cost V 4 bases and J 6 bases; bases outside gene matches: 5. This CDR3 spans 14 amino acids. In nucleotides, the CDR3 is TGTGCCAGCAGCTCGGGGGGGCCGGTCAATGAGCAGTTCTTC. This encodes CASSSGGPVNEQFF. Full variable domain (remainder filled in from reference TRBV7-2 and TRBJ2-1): GAGVSQSPSNKVTEKGKDVELRCDPISGHTALYWYRQSLGQGLEFLIYFQGNSAPDKSGLPSDRFSAERTGGSVSTLTIQRTQQEDSAVYLCASSSGGPVNEQFFGPGTRLTVL.

The rearrangement links TRBV4-2 to TRBJ2-3, with D tentatively TRBD2 (7 bases). The V end lost 0 bases, the J end lost 3 bases, and 13 bases lay between the germline ends. The CDR3 length is 16 residues. CDR1 and CDR2 from the germline V gene are LGHNA and YNFKEQ. This chain's CDR3 is CASSQDWGRGTDTQYF. CDR3 bases: TGTGCCAGCAGCCAAGATTGGGGGAGGGGGACAGATACGCAGTATTTT.

The chain carries TRBV19 and TRBJ1-5, with unresolved D. There are 13 residues in the CDR3. V was cut by 8 bases and J by 5 bases, with 13 bases left in between. From germline, CDR1 is LNHDA and CDR2 SQIVND (reference sequence). In DNA form, the CDR3 reads TGTGCCAGTGCCGTCGCTGGGGATCAGCCCCAGCATTTT. Translated, it gives CASAVAGDQPQHF. Drawing the rest from reference TRBV19 and TRBJ1-5, the complete variable domain is DGGITQSPKYLFRKEGQNVTLSCEQNLNHDAMYWYRQDPGQGLRLIYYSQIVNDFQKGDIAEGYSVSREKKESFPLTVTSAQKNPTAFYLCASAVAGDQPQHFGDGTRLSIL.

The V gene is TRBV2, the J gene TRBJ2-3; 8 nucleotides agree with TRBD2. This CDR3 spans 15 amino acids. Germline lookup yields CDR1 SNHLY and CDR2 FYNNEI. V trimming: 4 bases; J trimming: 0 bases; junction bases outside the gene matches: 3. The CDR3 reads CASSASSGSTDTQYF. The CDR3 bases are TGTGCCAGCAGTGCATCTAGCGGGAGCACAGATACGCAGTATTTT.

The chain joins TRBV7-8 to TRBJ2-1, with TRBD1 matching over 8 bases. Germline lookup yields CDR1 SGHVS and CDR2 FQNEAQ. The ends lost 3 bases at V and 10 bases at J; junction bases unmatched: 11. The CDR3 is 15 amino acids. The CDR3 region is CASSLIEQGVEEQFF. For the CDR3, the DNA is TGTGCCAGCAGCTTGATAGAACAGGGGGTTGAAGAGCAGTTCTTC.

With respect to this clone: One end of the junction varies from germline; a read error may be responsible. The chain's CDR3 is CVSSQGGSGSYNEQFF. The CDR3 DNA is TGCGTCAGCAGCCAAGGTGGTAGCGGGAGCTACAATGAGCAGTTCTTC. V is TRBV4-3 and J is TRBJ2-1; the match to TRBD2 covers 9 bases. This CDR3 comprises 16 residues. Germline V gives CDR1 LGHNA, CDR2 YSLEER.

This chain uses TRBV6-5 with TRBJ1-6; D unresolved. Germline V CDR1 and CDR2: MNHEY, SVGAGI. Between the trimmed V and J ends, which lost 7 bases and 5 bases, there was a span of 9 bases. CDR3 size: 13 residues. The chain's CDR3 is CASTRANNSPLHF. Here the CDR3 DNA reads TGTGCCAGCACTAGGGCTAATAATTCACCCCTCCACTTT.

The V gene is TRBV19, the J gene TRBJ2-3; D possibly corresponds to TRBD2 (6 bases). This CDR3 is built from 13 residues. V was pared by 10 bases and J by 0 bases, with 11 bases between. The V gene's germline CDR1 is LNHDA and CDR2 SQIVND (reference sequence). The CDR3 DNA sequence: TGTGCCACCGGCGGGGCAAGCACAGATACGCAGTATTTT. Amino acid sequence: CATGGASTDTQYF.

For the CDR3, the DNA is TGTGCCAGCAGCTCGGGGATCTACGAGCAGTACTTC. Translation: CASSSGIYEQYF. This chain connects TRBV11-3 to TRBJ2-7; TRBD2 is a possible D gene (5 bases). The CDR3 length is 12 residues. Germline CDR1 is SGHNT and CDR2 is YENEEA. Trimming shortened V by 4 bases and J by 3 bases, and 7 bases separated the two germline ends.

Only one count was recorded for this clone. The V call is TRBV27, the J call TRBJ2-7, with D uncertain. The germline gives CDR1 MNHEY, CDR2 SMNVEV (reference sequence). Trimming removed 5 bases from V and 1 base from J, with 12 bases in between. There are 14 residues in the CDR3. The CDR3 loop reads CASSHLSDSYEQYF. The CDR3 DNA sequence: TGTGCCAGCAGTCACCTCAGCGATTCCTACGAGCAGTACTTC.

This clone showed up just once. The rearrangement links TRBV11-1 to TRBJ2-1; D could derive from TRBD1 or TRBD2 (7 bases each). The germline V gene encodes CDR1 SGHAT and CDR2 FQDESV (reference sequence). The CDR3 is 15 amino acids. The V end lost 1 base, the J end lost 4 bases, and 11 bases lay between the germline ends. The CDR3 DNA follows: TGTGCCAGCAGCTTAGTCCAGGGGGGGTACAATGAGCAGTTCTTC. This sequence encodes CASSLVQGGYNEQFF.

J is TRBJ2-7 and V is TRBV19; no definite D call. Trimming took off 1 base at V and 4 bases at J, with 11 bases between the two ends. The CDR3 length is 14 residues. Germline V gene sequence: CDR1 LNHDA, CDR2 SQIVND (reference sequence). The DNA of the CDR3 is TGTGCCAGTAGTATAGCCGACCGGCGGTACGAGCAGTACTTC. The encoded protein is CASSIADRRYEQYF.

V gene TRBV11-2 combines with J gene TRBJ2-7; 7 bases agree with TRBD1. The CDR3 is made up of 17 amino acids. The V segment lost 2 bases and the J segment 3 bases; nucleotides outside the gene matches: 13. Germline V lookup: CDR1 SGHAT, CDR2 FQNNGV. Here the CDR3 DNA reads TGTGCCAGCAGCTTAAAGAGGGCAGGGGGTTTTATCTACGAGCAGTACTTC. This codes for CASSLKRAGGFIYEQYF.

This chain uses TRBV19 with TRBJ1-2; TRBD1 matches 10 bases. The CDR3 is made up of 17 amino acids. Germline values: CDR1 LNHDA, CDR2 SQIVND (reference sequence). J gave up 4 bases and V 0 bases, and 8 bases lay outside the gene matches. Here the CDR3 DNA reads TGTGCCAGTAGTATAGAGCCCGACAGGGGGCAAACCTATGGCTACACCTTC. Amino acids: CASSIEPDRGQTYGYTF.

The V and J genes are TRBV4-1 and TRBJ1-2, with D uncertain. This CDR3 is built from 15 residues. V was trimmed by 0 bases and J by 0 bases, leaving 8 bases between them. CDR1 and CDR2 from the germline V gene are MGHRA and YSYEKL. The CDR3 sequence: CASSQDLFSNYGYTF. The CDR3 region has the DNA TGCGCCAGCAGCCAAGATTTGTTCTCTAACTATGGCTACACCTTC.

This clone was counted between two and nine times. DNA of the CDR3: TGTGCCAGCAGCAATGGACAGGGGCGGACTGAAGCTTTCTTT. It specifies CASSNGQGRTEAFF. V is TRBV6-5 and J is TRBJ1-1; 9 nucleotides agree with TRBD1. CDR3 length: 14 residues. Germline-derived CDR1 and CDR2 are MNHEY and SVGAGI. J gave up 5 bases and V 6 bases, and 7 bases lay outside the gene matches.

The J gene is TRBJ2-7, the V gene TRBV4-2; TRBD2 agrees at 8 bases. The CDR3 sequence is 13 residues long. With V trimmed by 2 bases and J by 6 bases, 3 bases remained unmatched. Germline V lookup: CDR1 LGHNA, CDR2 YNFKEQ. CDR3 sequence reads: CASSQLTSVEQYF. CDR3 DNA: TGTGCCAGCAGCCAACTGACTAGCGTCGAGCAGTACTTC.